The present T cell receptor (beta chain) was sequenced within a study of read filtering for tumor transcriptome and immune sequencing. Across the whole study: Roughly 8 patients were R-ISS I, approximately 15 were R-ISS II, 7 were R-ISS III.

Findings and caveats of the study: Single-read clonotypes: roughly 81% of IR-seq clonotypes (approximately 4% of reads), almost 75% of RNA-seq clonotypes (less than 50% of reads). Sorted CD138-negative bone marrow cells were not purified T cells.

From approximately 430 ng of RNA, a library with molecular barcoded alpha/delta and beta/gamma adaptors was made. TCRdb ran MiXCR on the reads and lists one entry per CDR3 protein. The sample gives tens of thousands of distinct CDR3 sequences, under 20% of which show up once; 11% to 15% is in the top ten. The germline gives CDR1 KGHSH, CDR2 LQKENI. With 3 bases removed from V and 9 bases from J, the gap between germline ends came to 21 bases. CDR3 length: 16 amino acids. In its sample, this clonotype was seen many times. Its antigen is unknown. The receptor was derived from a donor at least 40 years old with multiple myeloma. The sample was a population of CD138-negative cells sorted from bone marrow. The chain has TRBV18 and TRBJ2-1; D gene uncertain. This CDR3 reads CASSPTLLASLGEQFF. The CDR3 DNA sequence: TGTGCCAGCTCACCGACTCTATTAGCATCGTTGGGTGAGCAGTTCTTC.